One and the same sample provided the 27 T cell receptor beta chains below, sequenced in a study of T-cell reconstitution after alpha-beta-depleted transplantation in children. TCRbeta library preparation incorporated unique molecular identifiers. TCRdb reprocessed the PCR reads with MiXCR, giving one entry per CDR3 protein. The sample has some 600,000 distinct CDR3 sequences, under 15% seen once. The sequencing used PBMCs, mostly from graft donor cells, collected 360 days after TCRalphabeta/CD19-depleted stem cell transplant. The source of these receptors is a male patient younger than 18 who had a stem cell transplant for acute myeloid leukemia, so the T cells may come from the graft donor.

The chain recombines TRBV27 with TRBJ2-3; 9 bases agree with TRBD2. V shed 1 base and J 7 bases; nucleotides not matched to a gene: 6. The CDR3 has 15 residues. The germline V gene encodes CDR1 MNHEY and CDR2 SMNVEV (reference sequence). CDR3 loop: CASSLWGSGRNTQYF. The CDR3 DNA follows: TGTGCCAGCAGTTTATGGGGTAGCGGGAGAAATACGCAGTATTTT.

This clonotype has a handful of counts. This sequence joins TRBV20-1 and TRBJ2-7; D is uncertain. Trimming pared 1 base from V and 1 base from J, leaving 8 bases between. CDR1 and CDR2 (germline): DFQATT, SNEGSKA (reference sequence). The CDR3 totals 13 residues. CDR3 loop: CSARAPESYEQYF. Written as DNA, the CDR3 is TGCAGTGCTAGAGCCCCAGAATCCTACGAGCAGTACTTC.

CDR3 DNA: TGTGCCAGCAGCGGACTAGCGGCCCTGTTCTTC. This codes for CASSGLAALFF. This sequence joins TRBV2 and TRBJ2-1, with 10 bases fitting TRBD2. CDR3 size: 11 residues. Germline V gene sequence: CDR1 SNHLY, CDR2 FYNNEI. Germline trimming cut 6 bases from V and 15 bases from J; bases unmatched to any gene: 5.

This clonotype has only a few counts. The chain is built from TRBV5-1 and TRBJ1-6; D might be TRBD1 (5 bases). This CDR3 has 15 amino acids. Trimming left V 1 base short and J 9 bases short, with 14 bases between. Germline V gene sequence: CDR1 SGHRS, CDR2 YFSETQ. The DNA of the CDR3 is TGCGCCAGCAGCTTGCAGGACGGGGGGGTTTCACCCCTCCACTTT. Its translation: CASSLQDGGVSPLHF.

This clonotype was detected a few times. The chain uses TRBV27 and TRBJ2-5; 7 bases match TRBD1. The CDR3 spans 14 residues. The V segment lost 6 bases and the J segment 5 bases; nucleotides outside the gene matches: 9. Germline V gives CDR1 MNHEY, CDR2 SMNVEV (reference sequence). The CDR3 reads CASRLNTGEETQYF. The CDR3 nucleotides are TGTGCCAGCAGGTTAAATACAGGGGAGGAGACCCAGTACTTC.

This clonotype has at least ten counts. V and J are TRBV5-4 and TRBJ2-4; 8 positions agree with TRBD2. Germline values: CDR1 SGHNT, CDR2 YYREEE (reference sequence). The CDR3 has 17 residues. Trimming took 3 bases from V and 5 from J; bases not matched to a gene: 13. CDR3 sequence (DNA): TGTGCCAGCAGCTGGGAGGCTAGCGGGCCGGGGGAAAACATTCAGTACTTC. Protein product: CASSWEASGPGENIQYF.

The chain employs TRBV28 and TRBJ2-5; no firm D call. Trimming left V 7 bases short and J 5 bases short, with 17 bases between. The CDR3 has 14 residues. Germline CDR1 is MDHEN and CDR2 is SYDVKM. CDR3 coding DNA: TGTGCCAGCACCCGACCCTCGAATCGGGAGACCCAGTACTTC. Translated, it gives CASTRPSNRETQYF.

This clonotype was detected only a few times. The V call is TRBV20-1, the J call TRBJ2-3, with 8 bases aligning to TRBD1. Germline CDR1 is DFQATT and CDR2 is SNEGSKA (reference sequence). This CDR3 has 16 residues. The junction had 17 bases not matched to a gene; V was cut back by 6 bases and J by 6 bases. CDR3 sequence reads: CSAARQGIFRADTQYF. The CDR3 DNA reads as TGCAGTGCCGCGCGACAGGGGATCTTTCGGGCGGATACGCAGTATTTT.

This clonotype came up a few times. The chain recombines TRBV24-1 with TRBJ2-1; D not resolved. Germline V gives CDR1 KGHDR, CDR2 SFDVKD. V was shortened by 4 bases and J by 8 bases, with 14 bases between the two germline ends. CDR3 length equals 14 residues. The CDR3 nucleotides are TGTGCCACCAGTGACCTCTCAAGCCACCATGAGCAGTTCTTC. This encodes CATSDLSSHHEQFF.

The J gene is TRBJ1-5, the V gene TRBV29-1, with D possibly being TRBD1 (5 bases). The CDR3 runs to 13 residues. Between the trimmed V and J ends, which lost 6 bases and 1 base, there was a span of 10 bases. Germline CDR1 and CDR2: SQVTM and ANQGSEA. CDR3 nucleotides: TGCAGCGTCAGGGAAGGGAGCAATCAGCCCCAGCATTTT. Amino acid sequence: CSVREGSNQPQHF.

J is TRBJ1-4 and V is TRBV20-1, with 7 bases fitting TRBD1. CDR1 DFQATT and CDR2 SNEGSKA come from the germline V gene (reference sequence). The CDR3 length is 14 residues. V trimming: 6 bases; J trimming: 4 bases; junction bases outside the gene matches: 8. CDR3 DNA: TGCAGTGCGGACCAGGGGGTATATAATGAAAAACTGTTTTTT. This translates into CSADQGVYNEKLFF.

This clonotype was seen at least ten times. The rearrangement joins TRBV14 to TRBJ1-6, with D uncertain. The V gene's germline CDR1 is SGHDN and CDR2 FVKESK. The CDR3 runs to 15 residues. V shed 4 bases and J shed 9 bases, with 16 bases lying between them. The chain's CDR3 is CASSPQLDSLSPLHF. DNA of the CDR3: TGTGCCAGCAGCCCTCAATTGGATTCCCTTTCACCCCTCCACTTT.

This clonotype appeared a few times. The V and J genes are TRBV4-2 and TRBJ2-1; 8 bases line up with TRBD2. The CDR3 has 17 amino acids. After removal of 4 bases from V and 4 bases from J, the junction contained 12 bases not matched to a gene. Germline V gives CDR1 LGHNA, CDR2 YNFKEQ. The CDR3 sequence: CASSRSAIAGTYNEQFF. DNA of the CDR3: TGTGCCAGCAGCCGGTCTGCCATAGCGGGGACTTACAATGAGCAGTTCTTC.

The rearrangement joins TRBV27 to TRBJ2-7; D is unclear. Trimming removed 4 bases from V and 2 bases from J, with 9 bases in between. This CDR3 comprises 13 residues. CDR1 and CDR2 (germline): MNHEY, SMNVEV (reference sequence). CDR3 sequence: CASSWRETYEQYF. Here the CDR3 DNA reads TGTGCCAGCAGTTGGAGAGAGACCTACGAGCAGTACTTC.

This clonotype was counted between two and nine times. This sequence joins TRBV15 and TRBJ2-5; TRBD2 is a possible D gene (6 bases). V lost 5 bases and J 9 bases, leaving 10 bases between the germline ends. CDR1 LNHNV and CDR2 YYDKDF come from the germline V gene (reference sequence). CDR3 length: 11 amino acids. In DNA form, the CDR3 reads TGTGCCACCAGCGAACGGGGGTCCCAGTACTTC. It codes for CATSERGSQYF.

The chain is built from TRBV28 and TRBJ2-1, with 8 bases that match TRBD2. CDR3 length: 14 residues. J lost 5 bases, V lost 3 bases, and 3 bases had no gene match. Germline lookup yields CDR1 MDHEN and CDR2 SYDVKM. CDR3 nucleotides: TGTGCCAGCAGTTTTAGCGGGAAGGACAATGAGCAGTTCTTC. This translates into CASSFSGKDNEQFF.

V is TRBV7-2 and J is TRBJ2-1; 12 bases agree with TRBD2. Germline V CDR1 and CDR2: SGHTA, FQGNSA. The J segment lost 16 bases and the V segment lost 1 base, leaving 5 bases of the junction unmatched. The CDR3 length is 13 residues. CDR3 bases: TGTGCCAGCAGCTTAGGACTAGCGGGAGAGTTTTTCTTC. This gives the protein CASSLGLAGEFFF.

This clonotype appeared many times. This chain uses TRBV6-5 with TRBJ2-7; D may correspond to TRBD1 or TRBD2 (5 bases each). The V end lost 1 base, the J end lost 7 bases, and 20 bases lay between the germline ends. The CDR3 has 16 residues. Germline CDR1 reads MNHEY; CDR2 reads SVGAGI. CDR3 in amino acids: CASSYWGTSLIVEQYF. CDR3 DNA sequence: TGTGCCAGCAGTTACTGGGGGACCTCCCTTATAGTAGAGCAGTACTTC.

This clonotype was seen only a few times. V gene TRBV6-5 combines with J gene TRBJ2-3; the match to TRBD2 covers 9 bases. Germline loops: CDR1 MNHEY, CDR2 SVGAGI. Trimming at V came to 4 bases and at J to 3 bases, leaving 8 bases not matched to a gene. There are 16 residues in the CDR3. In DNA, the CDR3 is TGTGCCAGCAGTTTGGGCGGGAGGGCCATAACAGATACGCAGTATTTT. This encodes CASSLGGRAITDTQYF.

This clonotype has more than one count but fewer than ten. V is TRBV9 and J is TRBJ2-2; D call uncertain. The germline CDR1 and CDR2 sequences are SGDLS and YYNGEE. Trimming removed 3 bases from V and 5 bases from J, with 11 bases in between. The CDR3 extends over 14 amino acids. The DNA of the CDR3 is TGTGCCAGCAGCGCCCTCCTAGTAACCGGGGAGCTGTTTTTT. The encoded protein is CASSALLVTGELFF.

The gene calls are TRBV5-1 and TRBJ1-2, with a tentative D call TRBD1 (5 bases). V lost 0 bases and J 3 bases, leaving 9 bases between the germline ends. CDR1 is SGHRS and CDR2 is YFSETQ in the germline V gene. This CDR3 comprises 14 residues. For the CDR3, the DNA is TGCGCCAGCAGCTTGGATGGGGGATACTATGGCTACACCTTC. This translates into CASSLDGGYYGYTF.

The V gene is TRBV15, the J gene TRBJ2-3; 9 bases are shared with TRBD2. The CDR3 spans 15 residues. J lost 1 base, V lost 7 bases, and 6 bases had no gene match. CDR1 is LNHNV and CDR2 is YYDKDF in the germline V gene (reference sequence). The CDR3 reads CATTPVAGGTDTQYF. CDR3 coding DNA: TGTGCCACCACCCCGGTAGCGGGGGGCACAGATACGCAGTATTTT.

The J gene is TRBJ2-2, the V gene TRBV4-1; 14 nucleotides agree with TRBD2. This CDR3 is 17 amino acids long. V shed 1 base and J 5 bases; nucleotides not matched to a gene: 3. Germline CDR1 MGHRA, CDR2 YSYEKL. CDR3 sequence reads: CASSQGLAGGPTGELFF. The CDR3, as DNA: TGCGCCAGCAGCCAAGGACTAGCGGGAGGGCCGACCGGGGAGCTGTTTTTT.

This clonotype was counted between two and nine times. The CDR3 DNA reads TGCGCCAGCAGCCTAGGGACAGGGGATGGCAACTATGGCTACACCTTC. Protein: CASSLGTGDGNYGYTF. The chain joins TRBV5-1 to TRBJ1-2; TRBD1 agrees at 10 bases. J gave up 2 bases and V 4 bases, and 8 bases lay outside the gene matches. Germline-derived CDR1 and CDR2 are SGHRS and YFSETQ. The CDR3 loop spans 16 amino acids.

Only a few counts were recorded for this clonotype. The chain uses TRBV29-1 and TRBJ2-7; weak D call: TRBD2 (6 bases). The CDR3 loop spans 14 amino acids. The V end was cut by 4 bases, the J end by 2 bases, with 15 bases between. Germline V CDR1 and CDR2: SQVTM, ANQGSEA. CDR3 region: CSVGVAGGTYEQYF. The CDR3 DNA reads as TGCAGCGTTGGAGTAGCCGGAGGGACCTACGAGCAGTACTTC.

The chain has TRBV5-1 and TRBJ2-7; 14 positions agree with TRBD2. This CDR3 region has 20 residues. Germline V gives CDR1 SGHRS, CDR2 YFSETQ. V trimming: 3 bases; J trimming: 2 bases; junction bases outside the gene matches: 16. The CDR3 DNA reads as TGCGCCAGCAGCTGGAGACCGGGACTAGCGGGAGTGAGTTCCCCCTACGAGCAGTACTTC. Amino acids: CASSWRPGLAGVSSPYEQYF.

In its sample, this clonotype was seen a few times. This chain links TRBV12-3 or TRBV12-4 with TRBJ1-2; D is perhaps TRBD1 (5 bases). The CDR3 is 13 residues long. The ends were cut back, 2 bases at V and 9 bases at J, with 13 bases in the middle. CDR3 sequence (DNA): TGTGCCAGCAGTTTACAGGGACCTGGGAGCTACACCTTC. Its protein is CASSLQGPGSYTF.